This T cell receptor (beta chain) was recovered during a study of identical twins. TCRdb independently ran MiXCR on the 5' RACE reads; one entry per CDR3 protein. The sample lists roughly 540,000 distinct CDR3 sequences; around 20% were seen once. V was pared by 2 bases and J by 6 bases, with 11 bases between. This CDR3 spans 13 amino acids. The germline gives CDR1 MNHEY, CDR2 SMNVEV (reference sequence). About this clonotype itself: Antigen unknown.

Study observations and caveats: Memory repertoires lacked the insertion deficit that abundant cord blood beta clonotypes showed.

The sample was also linked to a second study, of T cells expressing NK-cell markers. Per that study: The eight sequenced donors comprised seven who were HCMV-seropositive and one who was seronegative. The study did not resolve the HCMV specificity of expanded NKG2C+ T cell clones.

This TCR derives from a woman aged 18-35 years in good health. The specimen sequenced was CD4+ T cells sorted from blood. V and J are TRBV27 and TRBJ2-7, with a tentative D call TRBD2 (5 bases). CDR3 DNA sequence: TGTGCCAGCAGTTTACGTCCGGGGATCGAGCAGTACTTC. It is translated as CASSLRPGIEQYF.